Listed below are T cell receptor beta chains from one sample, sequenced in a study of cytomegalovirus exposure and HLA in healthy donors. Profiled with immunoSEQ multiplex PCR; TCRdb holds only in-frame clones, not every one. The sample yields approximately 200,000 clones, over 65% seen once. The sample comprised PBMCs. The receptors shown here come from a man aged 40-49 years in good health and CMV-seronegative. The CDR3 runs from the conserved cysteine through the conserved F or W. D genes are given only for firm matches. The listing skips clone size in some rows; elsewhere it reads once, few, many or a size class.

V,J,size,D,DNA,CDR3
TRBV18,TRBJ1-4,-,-,TGTGCCAGCTCACCTAATACAAATGAAAAACTGTTTTTT,CASSPNTNEKLFF
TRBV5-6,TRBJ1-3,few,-,TGTGCCAGCAGCTTGGCCCCGGGAAACACCATATATTTT,CASSLAPGNTIYF
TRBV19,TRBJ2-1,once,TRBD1,TGTGCCAGTAATCCGGGACAGGGTTTTTACAATGAGCAGTTCTTC,CASNPGQGFYNEQFF
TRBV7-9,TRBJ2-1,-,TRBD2,TGTGCCAGCAGCTTCCGCCCGACCTTAGCGGGAGGGCTCATTTCTGAGTTCTTC,CASSFRPTLAGGLISEFF
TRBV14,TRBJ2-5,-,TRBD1,TGTGCCAGCAGCTGGGGACAGATCCAAGAGACCCAGTACTTC,CASSWGQIQETQYF
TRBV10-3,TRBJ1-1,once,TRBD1,TGTGCCATCAGTGAGGGACAGGCGCGGGGCACTGAAGCTTTCTTT,CAISEGQARGTEAFF
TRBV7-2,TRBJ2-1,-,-,TGTGCCAGCAGCCCCAGGGGCAGGTTGGGGGATGAGCAGTTCTTC,CASSPRGRLGDEQFF
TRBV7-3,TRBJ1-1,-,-,TGTGCCAGCAGCCTAAACGGGGGGCCTACTGAAGCTTTCTTT,CASSLNGGPTEAFF
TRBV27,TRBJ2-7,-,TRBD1,TGTGCCAGCAGCTGGGGCTGGGACAGATCCTTCTACGAGCAGTACTTC,CASSWGWDRSFYEQYF
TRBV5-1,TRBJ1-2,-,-,TGCGCCAGCAGCTTGGACGAGGGTGGCTACACCTTC,CASSLDEGGYTF
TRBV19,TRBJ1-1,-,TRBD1,TGTGCCAGTAGTGATACAGGGGGGAACACTGAAGCTTTCTTT,CASSDTGGNTEAFF
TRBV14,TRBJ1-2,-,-,TGTGCCAGCAGCCAAGATCGGCCAACTTTGGAGGGCTACACCTTC,CASSQDRPTLEGYTF
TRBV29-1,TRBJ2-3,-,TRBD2,TGCAGCGTTGAGCGGGGGAGTGATACGCAGTATTTT,CSVERGSDTQYF
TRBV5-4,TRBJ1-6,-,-,TGTGCCAGCAGCTCAGGCAGTTGGAATTCACCCCTCCACTTT,CASSSGSWNSPLHF
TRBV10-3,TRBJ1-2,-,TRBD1,TGTGCCATCGAAGCCGGGACAGGGTTTGGCTACACCTTC,CAIEAGTGFGYTF
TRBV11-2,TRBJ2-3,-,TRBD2,TGTGCCAGCAGCCCCGGGACTAGCGGGGGGTTTTGGACGCAGTATTTT,CASSPGTSGGFWTQYF
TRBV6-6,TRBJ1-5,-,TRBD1,TGTGCCAGCAGTTACCGACAGGGGGCTACTCTGCCCCAGCATTTT,CASSYRQGATLPQHF
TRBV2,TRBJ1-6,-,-,TGTGCCAGCAACTTGGACACCGTGAATTCACCCCTCCACTTT,CASNLDTVNSPLHF
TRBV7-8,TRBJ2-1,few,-,TGTGCCAGCAGCTTAGACGAACCCCAGGAGCAGTTCTTC,CASSLDEPQEQFF
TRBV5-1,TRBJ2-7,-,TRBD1,TGCGCCAGCAGCACAATTCCGGGACAGGGCTACGAGCAGTACTTC,CASSTIPGQGYEQYF
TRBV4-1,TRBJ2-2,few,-,TGCGCCAGCAGCCAAGAGATCCAGGGTAGCCGGGAGCTGTTTTTT,CASSQEIQGSRELFF
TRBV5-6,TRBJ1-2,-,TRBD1,TGTGCCAGCAGCTGGGAGAGGACAGGGAGTGGCTACACCTTC,CASSWERTGSGYTF
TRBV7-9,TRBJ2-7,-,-,TGTGCCAGCAGCCCGGACAGAGCCTACGAGCAGTACTTC,CASSPDRAYEQYF
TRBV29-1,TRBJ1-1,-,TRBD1,TGCAGCGTGGGATCCTCAGGGGGCTTCACTGAAGCTTTCTTT,CSVGSSGGFTEAFF
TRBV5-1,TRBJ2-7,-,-,TGCGCCAGCAGCCCCGTGGCTCAAAGCTCCTACGAGCAGTACTTC,CASSPVAQSSYEQYF
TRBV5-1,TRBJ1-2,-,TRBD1,TGCGCCAGCAGCCCGACAGGGGGCAAGATAAACTATGGCTACACCTTC,CASSPTGGKINYGYTF
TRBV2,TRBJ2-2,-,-,TGTGCCAGCAGCCGGTACGGGGAGCTGTTTTTT,CASSRYGELFF
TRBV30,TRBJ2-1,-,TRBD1,TGTGCCTGGGCTGCCGGGACAGGGAGCAATGAGCAGTTCTTC,CAWAAGTGSNEQFF
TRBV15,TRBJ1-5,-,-,TGTGCCACCAGCAAAAGGGGAATCAATCAGCCCCAGCATTTT,CATSKRGINQPQHF
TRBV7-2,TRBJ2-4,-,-,TGTGCCAGCAGCTTATTTATAGCTGGGGGGAACATTCAGTACTTC,CASSLFIAGGNIQYF
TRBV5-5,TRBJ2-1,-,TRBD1,TGTGCCAGCAGCTTGACAGGGGTCGGTTTGAGCTCCTACAATGAGCAGTTCTTC,CASSLTGVGLSSYNEQFF
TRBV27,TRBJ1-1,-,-,TGTGCCAGCAGCCCCGCGCCCGGGGGTGGTGACACTGAAGCTTTCTTT,CASSPAPGGGDTEAFF
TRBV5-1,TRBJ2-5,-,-,TGCGCCAGCAGCTTGGGATTGAGAGAGACCCAGTACTTC,CASSLGLRETQYF
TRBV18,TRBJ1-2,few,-,TGTGCCAGCTCACCAACTACAGGAAACTATGGCTACACCTTC,CASSPTTGNYGYTF
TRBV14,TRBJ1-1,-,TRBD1,TGTGCCAGCAGCCAAGGGTACAGGGGCGTTGAAGCTTTCTTT,CASSQGYRGVEAFF
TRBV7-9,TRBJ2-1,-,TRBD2,TGTGCCAGCAGGCCCGGGACTAGCTTCAATGAGCAGTTCTTC,CASRPGTSFNEQFF
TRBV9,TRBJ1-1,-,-,TGTGCCAGCAGCGTAGTTTCGGGGGATGAAGCTTTCTTT,CASSVVSGDEAFF
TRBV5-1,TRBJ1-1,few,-,TGCGCCAGCTTCCCCCCGGGGAAGAACACTGAAGCTTTCTTT,CASFPPGKNTEAFF
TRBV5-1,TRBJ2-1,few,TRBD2,TGCGCCAGCAGCCTTAGCGGGAGAGGCGATGAGCAGTTCTTC,CASSLSGRGDEQFF
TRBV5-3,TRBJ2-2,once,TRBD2,TGTGCCAGAAGCGGCACCTCCGGGACTAGCGGACGAGGGGACGGGGAGCTGTTTTTT,CARSGTSGTSGRGDGELFF
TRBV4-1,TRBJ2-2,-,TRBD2,TGCGCCAGCAGCCATCCGACTAGCGGGATCGCCGGGGAGCTGTTTTTT,CASSHPTSGIAGELFF
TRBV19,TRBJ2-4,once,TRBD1,TGTGCCAGTAGTACTACAGGGGTGTCCGCCAAAAACATTCAGTACTTC,CASSTTGVSAKNIQYF
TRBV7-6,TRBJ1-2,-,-,TGTGCCAGCAGCTTAGGGAGGGGCGGCTATGGCTACACCTTC,CASSLGRGGYGYTF
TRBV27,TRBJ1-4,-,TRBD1,TGTGCCAGCAGTCCCCCAGGGGGCGGAAAACTGTTTTTT,CASSPPGGGKLFF
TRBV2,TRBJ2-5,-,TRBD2,TGTGCCAGCAGTGAAGGTCTAGCGGGAGTGGCCGAGACCCAGTACTTC,CASSEGLAGVAETQYF
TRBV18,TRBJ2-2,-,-,TGTGCCAGCTCACCACGGAGGAACACCGGGGAGCTGTTTTTT,CASSPRRNTGELFF
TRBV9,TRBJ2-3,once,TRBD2,TGTGCCAGCAGCGTTGGGACTAGCGGGGGAGCCCCCGATACGCAGTATTTT,CASSVGTSGGAPDTQYF
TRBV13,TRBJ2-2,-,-,TGTGCCAGCAGCTCCTACAGCTCCCGGGAGCTGTTTTTT,CASSSYSSRELFF
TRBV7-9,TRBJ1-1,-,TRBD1,TGTGCCAGCAGCCCTGTCCTCTCCGGGACAGGGGATATCGCTGAAGCTTTCTTT,CASSPVLSGTGDIAEAFF